These 8 T cell receptor beta chains share one sample of origin, sequenced in a study of T cells in localized non-small cell lung cancer. Profiling relied on immunoSEQ multiplex PCR, and the TCRdb table lists in-frame clones only, not all of them. The sample holds approximately 40,000 clones, more than 75% seen once. Sequenced material: peripheral blood, taken before any cancer treatment. The origin of the receptors is a man between 40 and 75 years old with stage I lung adenocarcinoma.

The chain employs TRBV4-2 and TRBJ1-1; no definite D call. CDR1 and CDR2 from the germline V gene are LGHNA and YNFKEQ. V was clipped by 1 base and J by 3 bases, with 9 bases between them. The CDR3 length is 14 residues. CDR3 sequence (DNA): TGTGCCAGCAGCCAAGCTAGCAGCTACACTGAAGCTTTCTTT. Translation gives CASSQASSYTEAFF.

The genes are TRBV27 and TRBJ2-1, with TRBD2 matching 9 bases. Losses at the gene ends were 2 bases for V and 7 bases for J; bases not matched to a gene: 9. CDR1 is MNHEY, CDR2 SMNVEV, per germline (reference sequence). This CDR3 region has 16 residues. The CDR3 is CASSLGREGLGNEQFF. The CDR3 bases are TGTGCCAGCAGTTTAGGGCGGGAGGGCCTGGGGAATGAGCAGTTCTTC.

The chain has TRBV27 and TRBJ2-7, with D hard to call. Trimming shortened V by 1 base and J by 0 bases, and 7 bases separated the two germline ends. CDR1 MNHEY and CDR2 SMNVEV come from the germline V gene (reference sequence). The CDR3 sequence is 14 residues long. CDR3 coding DNA: TGTGCCAGCAGTTTATACCCGGCCTCCTACGAGCAGTACTTC. Encoded protein: CASSLYPASYEQYF.

The rearrangement links TRBV28 to TRBJ1-1; TRBD1 might be the D (5 bases). The CDR3 contains 14 residues. The germline gives CDR1 MDHEN, CDR2 SYDVKM. Deletions cut 3 bases from V and 3 bases from J, with 11 bases between. DNA of the CDR3: TGTGCCAGCAGTTTTTGGGGCGAGGACACTGAAGCTTTCTTT. Protein product: CASSFWGEDTEAFF.

The V call is TRBV18, the J call TRBJ2-5; D might be TRBD2 (6 bases). Trimming removed 4 bases from V and 4 bases from J, with 7 bases in between. The length of the CDR3 is 12 residues. Germline V gene lookup returns CDR1 KGHSH and CDR2 LQKENI. The CDR3, as DNA: TGTGCCAGCTCACGAGCGGGAGAGACCCAGTACTTC. Protein product: CASSRAGETQYF.

V usage is TRBV28 and J usage is TRBJ2-1; TRBD1 agrees at 7 bases. The junction had 6 bases not matched to a gene; V was cut back by 6 bases and J by 1 base. The germline V gene has CDR1 MDHEN and CDR2 SYDVKM. This CDR3 is built from 15 residues. CDR3 region: CASRSPRGSYNEQFF. The CDR3 DNA is TGTGCCAGCAGATCGCCCAGGGGGTCCTACAATGAGCAGTTCTTC.

This clone was detected once. The chain carries TRBV4-2 and TRBJ1-5; weak D call: TRBD1 (6 bases). The CDR3 runs to 13 residues. Germline values: CDR1 LGHNA, CDR2 YNFKEQ. Trimming left V 8 bases short and J 0 bases short, with 8 bases between. The DNA for the CDR3 is TGTGCCAGCCGAGGGGGTAGCAATCAGCCCCAGCATTTT. Protein: CASRGGSNQPQHF.

The J gene is TRBJ2-1, the V gene TRBV15; the match to TRBD2 covers 11 bases. Germline-derived CDR1 and CDR2 are LNHNV and YYDKDF (reference sequence). The ends lost 2 bases at V and 1 base at J; junction bases unmatched: 13. CDR3 size: 20 residues. CDR3 region: CATSRNPSTSGTGSYNEQFF. DNA for the CDR3: TGTGCCACCAGCAGAAACCCCTCGACTAGCGGGACGGGGTCCTACAATGAGCAGTTCTTC. Together with reference TRBV15 and TRBJ2-1, the CDR3 gives the full variable domain: DAMVIQNPRYQVTQFGKPVTLSCSQTLNHNVMYWYQQKSSQAPKLLFHYYDKDFNNEADTPDNFQSRRPNTSFCFLDIRSPGLGDTAMYLCATSRNPSTSGTGSYNEQFFGPGTRLTVL.